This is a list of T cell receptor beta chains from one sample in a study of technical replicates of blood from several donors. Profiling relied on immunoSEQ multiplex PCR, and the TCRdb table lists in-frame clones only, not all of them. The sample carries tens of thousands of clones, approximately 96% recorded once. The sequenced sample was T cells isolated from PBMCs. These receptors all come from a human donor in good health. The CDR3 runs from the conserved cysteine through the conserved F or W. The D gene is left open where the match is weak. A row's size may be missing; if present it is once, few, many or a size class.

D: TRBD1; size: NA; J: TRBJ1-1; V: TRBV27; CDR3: CASSPSGTGAPEAFF; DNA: TGTGCCAGCAGTCCCTCCGGGACAGGGGCCCCTGAAGCTTTCTTT
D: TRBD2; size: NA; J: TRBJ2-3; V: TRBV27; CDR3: CASLSPAGGPSDTDTQYF; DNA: TGTGCCAGCCTTAGCCCAGCGGGAGGGCCGAGTGACACAGATACGCAGTATTTT
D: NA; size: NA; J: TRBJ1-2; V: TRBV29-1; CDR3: CSVLVAGRRAGYTF; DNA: TGCAGCGTTCTGGTGGCAGGGAGGAGAGCCGGCTACACCTTC
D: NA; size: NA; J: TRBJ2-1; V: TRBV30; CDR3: CAWSVRVPQGQFF; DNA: TGTGCCTGGAGTGTTAGGGTTCCTCAGGGGCAGTTCTTC
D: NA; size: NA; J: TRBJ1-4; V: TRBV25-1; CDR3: CASSVLEATNEKLFF; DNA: TGTGCCAGCAGTGTACTTGAGGCAACTAATGAAAAACTGTTTTTT
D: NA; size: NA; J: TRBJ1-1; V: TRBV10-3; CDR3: CAISVQQGMAEAFF; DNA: TGTGCCATCAGTGTCCAACAGGGAATGGCTGAAGCTTTCTTT
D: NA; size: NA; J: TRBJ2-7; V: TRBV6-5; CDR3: CASSPLGTSLGEQYF; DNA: TGTGCCAGCAGCCCCCTCGGGACTTCTCTGGGAGAGCAGTACTTC
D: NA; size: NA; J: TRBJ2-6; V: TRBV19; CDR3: CASSMSAGANVLTF; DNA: TGTGCCAGTAGTATGTCAGCTGGGGCCAACGTCCTGACTTTC
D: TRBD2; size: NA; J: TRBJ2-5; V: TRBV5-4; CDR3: CASSPSGGLAGQETQYF; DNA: TGTGCCAGCAGCCCATCAGGGGGTCTAGCGGGACAAGAGACCCAGTACTTC
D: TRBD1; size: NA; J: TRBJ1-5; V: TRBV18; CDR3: CASSPGQGANQPQHF; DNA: TGTGCCAGCTCACCCGGACAGGGGGCGAATCAGCCCCAGCATTTT
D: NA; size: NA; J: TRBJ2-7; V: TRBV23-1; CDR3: CASTGPFTRGATYEQYF; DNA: TGCGCCAGCACCGGACCCTTTACGCGGGGAGCCACCTACGAGCAGTACTTC
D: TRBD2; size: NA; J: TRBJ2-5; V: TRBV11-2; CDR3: CASSLGGGAWETQYF; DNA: TGTGCCAGCAGCTTGGGCGGGGGGGCCTGGGAGACCCAGTACTTC
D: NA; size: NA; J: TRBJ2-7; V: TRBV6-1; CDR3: CASSRAGSYEQYF; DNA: TGTGCCAGCAGTCGTGCGGGTAGCTACGAGCAGTACTTC
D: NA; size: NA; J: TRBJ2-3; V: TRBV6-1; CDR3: CASSAPAGQIPGDTQYF; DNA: TGTGCCAGCAGTGCGCCTGCAGGACAGATACCAGGAGATACGCAGTATTTT
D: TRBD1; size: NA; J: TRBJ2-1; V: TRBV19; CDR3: CASSILGQGAYNEQFF; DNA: TGTGCCAGTAGTATATTAGGACAGGGGGCCTACAATGAGCAGTTCTTC
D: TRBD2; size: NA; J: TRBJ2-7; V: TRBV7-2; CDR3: CASSLVRLAGFEQYF; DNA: TGTGCCAGCAGCTTAGTTCGCCTAGCGGGATTCGAGCAGTACTTC
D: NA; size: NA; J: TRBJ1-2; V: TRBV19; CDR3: CASRDWEYRDANYGYTF; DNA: TGTGCCAGTAGAGATTGGGAGTACAGGGACGCTAACTATGGCTACACCTTC
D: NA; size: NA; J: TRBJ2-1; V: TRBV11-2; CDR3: CASSLDRSSRHAAEEEQFF; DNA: TGTGCCAGCAGCTTAGATCGAAGCAGCCGCCACGCTGCGGAGGAAGAGCAGTTCTTC
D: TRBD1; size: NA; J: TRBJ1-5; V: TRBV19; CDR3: CASSGTTGNSNQPQHF; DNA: TGTGCCAGTAGTGGGACGACAGGGAATAGCAATCAGCCCCAGCATTTT
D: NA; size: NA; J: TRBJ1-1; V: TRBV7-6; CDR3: CASSPAGGVVDTEAFF; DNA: TGTGCCAGCAGCCCGGCGGGGGGCGTGGTGGACACTGAAGCTTTCTTT
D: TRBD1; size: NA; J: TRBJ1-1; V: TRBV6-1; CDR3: CASSGRGLPKINTEAFF; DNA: TGTGCCAGCAGTGGCAGGGGGCTCCCCAAGATTAACACTGAAGCTTTCTTT
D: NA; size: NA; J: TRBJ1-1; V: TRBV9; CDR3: CASSARRGDTEAFF; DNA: TGTGCCAGCAGCGCCCGGCGGGGGGACACTGAAGCTTTCTTT
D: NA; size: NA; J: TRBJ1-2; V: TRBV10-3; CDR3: CAISESEGQYGYTF; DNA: TGTGCCATCAGTGAGTCGGAGGGTCAGTATGGCTACACCTTC
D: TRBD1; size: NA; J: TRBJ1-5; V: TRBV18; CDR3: CASSPGTGGNQPQHF; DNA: TGTGCCAGCTCACCAGGGACAGGGGGCAATCAGCCCCAGCATTTT
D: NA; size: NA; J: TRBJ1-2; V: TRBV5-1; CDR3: CASSYDEARAYGYTF; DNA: TGCGCCAGCAGCTATGATGAGGCCAGGGCCTACGGCTACACCTTC
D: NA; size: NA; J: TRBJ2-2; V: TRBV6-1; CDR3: CASHVSTSLTGELFF; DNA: TGTGCCAGCCACGTGAGCACCTCTCTCACCGGGGAGCTGTTTTTT
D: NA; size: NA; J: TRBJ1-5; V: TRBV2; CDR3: CASSETGFNQPQHF; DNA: TGTGCCAGCAGCGAAACAGGGTTCAATCAGCCCCAGCATTTT
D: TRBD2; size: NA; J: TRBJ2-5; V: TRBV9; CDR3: CASRGTSGGSETQYF; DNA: TGTGCCAGCCGAGGTACTAGCGGTGGTAGCGAGACCCAGTACTTC
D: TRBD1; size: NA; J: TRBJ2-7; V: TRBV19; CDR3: CASSPGTAASYEQYF; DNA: TGTGCCAGTAGTCCTGGGACAGCTGCATCCTACGAGCAGTACTTC
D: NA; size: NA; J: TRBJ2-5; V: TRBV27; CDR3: CASSLSGGGAGSLETQYF; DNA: TGTGCCAGCAGTTTAAGTGGGGGGGGCGCCGGTTCGTTAGAGACCCAGTACTTC
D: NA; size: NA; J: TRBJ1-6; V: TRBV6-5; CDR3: CASSYSGGREGSPLHF; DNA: TGTGCCAGCAGTTACTCCGGTGGCAGGGAGGGCTCACCCCTCCACTTT
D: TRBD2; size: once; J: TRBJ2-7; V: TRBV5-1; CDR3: CASSSASGYSYEQYF; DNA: TGCGCCAGCAGCTCGGCTAGCGGGTACTCCTACGAGCAGTACTTC
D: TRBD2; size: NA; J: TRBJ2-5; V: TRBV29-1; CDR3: CSVDGVAGGLGETQYF; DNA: TGCAGCGTGGACGGAGTAGCGGGAGGTTTAGGAGAGACCCAGTACTTC